Reported below is one T cell receptor (beta chain). Germline V gives CDR1 LNHDA, CDR2 SQIVND (reference sequence). The CDR3 is made up of 16 amino acids. Trimming at V came to 5 bases and at J to 4 bases, leaving 12 bases not matched to a gene. The assay was immunoSEQ multiplex PCR, and TCRdb's table has in-frame clones only and misses some. Of over 75,000 clones in the sample, more than 75% were seen once. The data originate from a study of control samples from healthy donors and cancer patients. This sequence was found in a man aged 60-69 years in good health. The chain uses TRBV19 and TRBJ1-1, with 8 bases identical to TRBD1. Sequences were obtained from blood. The CDR3 is CASSPFRQGYGTEAFF. Written as DNA, the CDR3 is TGTGCCAGTAGTCCTTTTCGACAGGGGTATGGCACTGAAGCTTTCTTT.